The 2 T cell receptor beta chains listed next were all sequenced from one sample in a study of OX40 agonist ivuxolimab in advanced cancers. TCRdb's table, derived via immunoSEQ multiplex PCR, lists solely in-frame clones and lacks some. The sample has nearly 65,000 clones; about 91% are singletons. The sequencing here drew on CD4+ or CD8+ T cells sorted from blood, taken in a trial of the OX40 agonist ivuxolimab. Source of these receptors: an adult with an advanced solid tumor such as melanoma, head and neck, liver or kidney cancer.

The chain combines TRBV29-1 with TRBJ2-3; D may be TRBD1 or TRBD2 (5 bases each). The V end was cut by 7 bases, the J end by 3 bases, with 11 bases between. CDR3 size: 12 residues. Germline-derived CDR1 and CDR2 are SQVTM and ANQGSEA. CDR3 protein: CSAGGGTDTQYF. CDR3 nucleotide sequence: TGCAGCGCAGGTGGGGGTACAGATACGCAGTATTTT.

The chain uses TRBV7-9 and TRBJ2-1; 9 nucleotides line up with TRBD2. This CDR3 region has 15 residues. V dropped 4 bases and J dropped 8; count of bases not matched to a gene: 9. Looked up from germline, CDR1 is SEHNR and CDR2 is FQNEAQ (reference sequence). The CDR3 coding sequence is TGTGCCAGCAGCTCGATAGCGGGAGCAGTCTATGAGCAGTTCTTC. Protein sequence: CASSSIAGAVYEQFF. The whole variable domain, filled in from reference TRBV7-9 and TRBJ2-1, reads DTGVSQNPRHKITKRGQNVTFRCDPISEHNRLYWYRQTLGQGPEFLTYFQNEAQLEKSRLLSDRFSAERPKGSFSTLEIQRTEQGDSAMYLCASSSIAGAVYEQFFGPGTRLTVL.